This TCR beta chain was observed in a study of T cells in narcolepsy. About the research overall: Donors had narcolepsy type 1 or type 2, or were healthy controls.

Concerning this clone itself: Its antigen is unknown.

Here immunoSEQ multiplex PCR was the method, and the copy in TCRdb shows in-frame clones only, minus some. The sample has about 36,000 clones, roughly 80% seen once; the top ten hold about 2.3%. General study points: No autoreactive T cell clone sequences appeared in some memory CD4+ repertoires. Same-patient CSF and blood CD4+ T cell clonotypes included HCRT-specific and TRIB2-specific autoreactive ones. Autoreactive clonotypes reportedly recurred in blood of same and different patients, not controls.

The receptor was derived from a human donor in good health. Sequencing was carried out using memory (CD45RA-) CD4+ T cells from blood.

CDR3 amino acids: CASSLLNQPQHF. CDR3 in DNA: TGTGCCAGCAGCTTGTTAAATCAGCCCCAGCATTTT. The chain employs TRBV5-4 and TRBJ1-5; D gene ambiguous. The ends were cut back, 1 base at V and 4 bases at J, with 3 bases in the middle. The CDR3 length is 12 residues. Germline-derived CDR1 and CDR2 are SGHNT and YYREEE (reference sequence).